These 18 T cell receptor beta chains were all obtained from the same sample, sequenced in a study of fetal regulatory T cell absence and autoimmunity. Generated by immunoSEQ multiplex PCR, the TCRdb table keeps only in-frame clones and is missing some. The sample records 95,000 or so clones, about three quarters being singletons. The specimen sequenced was pancreas tissue. The receptors were gathered from a male donor with IPEX syndrome.

V gene TRBV6-5 combines with J gene TRBJ2-5; tentatively, D is TRBD1 (5 bases). Germline V lookup: CDR1 MNHEY, CDR2 SVGAGI. This CDR3 has 14 residues. V lost 2 bases and J 5 bases, leaving 12 bases between the germline ends. The CDR3: CASSYMQGPETQYF. CDR3 coding DNA: TGTGCCAGCAGTTACATGCAGGGCCCGGAGACCCAGTACTTC.

This clone was counted a few times. V usage is TRBV5-1 and J usage is TRBJ1-2; D unresolved. Looked up from germline, CDR1 is SGHRS and CDR2 is YFSETQ. V gave up 4 bases and J gave up 4 bases, with 11 bases separating them. The CDR3 loop spans 13 amino acids. The CDR3 sequence is CASSLRGIYGYTF. The CDR3 DNA is TGCGCCAGCAGCCTGCGAGGGATCTATGGCTACACCTTC.

This chain joins TRBV19 and TRBJ1-2, with D possibly TRBD1 on 6 matching bases. V was trimmed by 3 bases and J by 14 bases, leaving 13 bases between them. This CDR3 comprises 11 residues. The germline CDR1 and CDR2 sequences are LNHDA and SQIVND (reference sequence). The CDR3 region is CASSMGAAGTF. In DNA, the CDR3 is TGTGCCAGTAGTATGGGGGCGGCCGGAACCTTC.

The chain recombines TRBV5-1 with TRBJ2-7; D unresolved. CDR1 is SGHRS and CDR2 is YFSETQ in the germline V gene. The CDR3 extends over 20 amino acids. V was shortened by 4 bases and J by 2 bases, with 31 bases between the two germline ends. The CDR3 nucleotides are TGCGCCAGCAGCCCTTGGTATGCCGGTTTCGGGTTGAATTTTGCCTACGAGCAGTACTTC. Protein: CASSPWYAGFGLNFAYEQYF. Full variable domain (outside the CDR3, taken from reference TRBV5-1 and TRBJ2-7): KAGVTQTPRYLIKTRGQQVTLSCSPISGHRSVSWYQQTPGQGLQFLFEYFSETQRNKGNFPGRFSGRQFSNSRSEMNVSTLELGDSALYLCASSPWYAGFGLNFAYEQYFGPGTRLTVT.

J is TRBJ1-2 and V is TRBV5-1; D is uncertain. The length of the CDR3 is 13 residues. From germline, CDR1 is SGHRS and CDR2 YFSETQ. The V and J ends lost 2 bases and 1 base respectively, with 6 bases between them. CDR3 region: CASSFGNNYGYTF. DNA of the CDR3: TGCGCCAGCAGCTTCGGCAATAACTATGGCTACACCTTC.

This clone occurred a few times. The J gene is TRBJ2-3, the V gene TRBV20-1; no clear D gene. The CDR3 is made up of 11 amino acids. Germline-derived CDR1 and CDR2 are DFQATT and SNEGSKA (reference sequence). Trimming left V 0 bases short and J 7 bases short, with 5 bases between. Written as DNA, the CDR3 is TGCAGTGCTAGAGAAGGGTATACGCAGTATTTT. This encodes CSAREGYTQYF.

V is TRBV5-4 and J is TRBJ2-2; 8 bases match TRBD2. CDR3 length equals 15 residues. The V gene's germline CDR1 is SGHNT and CDR2 YYREEE (reference sequence). With 4 bases clipped from V and 3 bases from J, the junction kept 5 bases outside the gene matches. CDR3 nucleotide sequence: TGTGCCAGCAGCGCATGGACTAGCTACACCGGGGAGCTGTTTTTT. It encodes CASSAWTSYTGELFF.

The chain couples TRBV18 to TRBJ2-5; TRBD1 agrees at 11 bases. With 2 bases clipped from V and 4 bases from J, the junction kept 0 bases outside the gene matches. CDR1 is KGHSH, CDR2 LQKENI, per germline. The CDR3 length is 14 residues. Here the CDR3 DNA reads TGTGCCAGCTCACCAGGGACAGGGGGAGAGACCCAGTACTTC. Translating it yields CASSPGTGGETQYF.

V is TRBV2 and J is TRBJ2-1, with 10 bases that match TRBD2. CDR3 length: 14 residues. Germline V CDR1 and CDR2: SNHLY, FYNNEI. The J segment lost 6 bases and the V segment lost 7 bases, leaving 6 bases of the junction unmatched. CDR3 sequence: CASITSGIANEQFF. Here the CDR3 DNA reads TGTGCCAGCATCACTAGCGGGATCGCCAATGAGCAGTTCTTC.

The chain combines TRBV29-1 with TRBJ2-2; D is undetermined. The CDR3 is 14 amino acids. Trimming pared 1 base from V and 5 bases from J, leaving 11 bases between. Looked up from germline, CDR1 is SQVTM and CDR2 is ANQGSEA. The CDR3 coding sequence is TGCAGCGTTGAAGGCAGATTGGGGACCGGGGAGCTGTTTTTT. It codes for CSVEGRLGTGELFF.

The rearrangement links TRBV10-2 to TRBJ2-3; 8 nucleotides align to TRBD2. The J segment lost 1 base and the V segment lost 6 bases, leaving 0 bases of the junction unmatched. Germline V lookup: CDR1 WSHSY, CDR2 SAAADI. This CDR3 contains 13 residues. CDR3 region: CASRTSGTDTQYF. For the CDR3, the DNA is TGCGCCAGCAGGACTAGCGGCACAGATACGCAGTATTTT.

This clone was seen a single time. The genes are TRBV19 and TRBJ1-1, with D perhaps matching TRBD1 (5 bases). Germline loops: CDR1 LNHDA, CDR2 SQIVND (reference sequence). Trimming cost V 3 bases and J 6 bases, with 11 bases left between them. CDR3 length: 13 residues. The CDR3 DNA follows: TGTGCCAGTAGTATTGGGGCAGTCGCTGAAGCTTTCTTT. It encodes CASSIGAVAEAFF.

This clone was seen only a few times. The J gene is TRBJ1-1, the V gene TRBV6-5; 7 bases line up with TRBD1. The CDR3 is made up of 16 amino acids. Germline V gives CDR1 MNHEY, CDR2 SVGAGI. Trimming removed 0 bases from V and 4 bases from J; junction bases left unmatched: 8. The CDR3 region has the DNA TGTGCCAGCAGTTACTCGGGGACAGTAGTCGTCACTGAAGCTTTCTTT. It encodes CASSYSGTVVVTEAFF.

The CDR3 coding sequence is TGTGCCAGCAGTTACTCGGGGGGCACCGGGGAGCTGTTTTTT. Translating gives CASSYSGGTGELFF. The rearrangement links TRBV6-6 to TRBJ2-2; tentatively, D is TRBD2 (6 bases). There are 14 residues in the CDR3. CDR1 is MNHNY and CDR2 is SVGAGI in the germline V gene (reference sequence). Trimming stripped 0 bases from V and 4 bases from J, with 6 bases between.

This clone was detected many times. V and J are TRBV29-1 and TRBJ1-1, with TRBD1 matching 8 bases. The CDR3 runs 13 residues. Trimming removed 4 bases from V and 4 bases from J; junction bases left unmatched: 5. CDR1 and CDR2 from the germline V gene are SQVTM and ANQGSEA. The CDR3 DNA follows: TGCAGCGTTGTGGACAGGGCGGGCACTGAAGCTTTCTTT. It specifies CSVVDRAGTEAFF.

The chain joins TRBV5-1 to TRBJ2-1; 10 bases map to TRBD2. This CDR3 has 14 amino acids. The V gene's germline CDR1 is SGHRS and CDR2 YFSETQ. The V gene end was trimmed by 5 bases and the J gene end by 5 bases; junction bases not matched to a gene: 4. CDR3: CASSQRGGHNEQFF. DNA of the CDR3: TGCGCCAGCAGTCAGCGGGGGGGCCACAATGAGCAGTTCTTC. The whole variable domain, remainder taken from reference TRBV5-1 and TRBJ2-1, is KAGVTQTPRYLIKTRGQQVTLSCSPISGHRSVSWYQQTPGQGLQFLFEYFSETQRNKGNFPGRFSGRQFSNSRSEMNVSTLELGDSALYLCASSQRGGHNEQFFGPGTRLTVL.

The gene calls are TRBV6-5 and TRBJ1-5, with 7 bases identical to TRBD1. V was pared by 5 bases and J by 2 bases, with 3 bases of the junction left unmatched. The germline V gene encodes CDR1 MNHEY and CDR2 SVGAGI. There are 14 residues in the CDR3. CDR3: CASSTDRGNQPQHF. Here the CDR3 DNA reads TGTGCCAGCAGTACCGACAGGGGCAATCAGCCCCAGCATTTT.

The rearrangement uses TRBV4-3 and TRBJ2-7, with TRBD2 matching 9 bases. CDR3 length equals 15 residues. J gave up 6 bases and V 1 base, and 7 bases lay outside the gene matches. CDR1 and CDR2 (germline): LGHNA, YSLEER. CDR3 nucleotides: TGCGCCAGCAGCCAAGTCGCCAGCGGGGGGAGCGAGCAGTACTTC. Its translation is CASSQVASGGSEQYF.